Listed below are T cell receptor beta chains from one sample, sequenced in a study of blood T cell repertoires in COVID-19. Libraries were prepared by immunoSEQ multiplex PCR; TCRdb keeps only in-frame clonotypes and omits some of them. The table has about 320,000 clones, more than 75% seen once. Sequenced input: PBMCs or T cells enriched from blood (not recorded which). Receptor source: a man aged 60-69 years who had recovered from COVID-19. Each CDR3 is given with its conserved first and last residue. A D gene is named only where the DNA matches it firmly. Clone size is not always given. Where it is, it says once, few, many or a class for expanded clones.

v_gene	abundance	d_gene	j_gene	CDR3aa	CDR3nt
TRBV5-1	few	-	TRBJ2-1	CASSFTNRELFF	TGCGCCAGCAGCTTCACAAACAGGGAACTCTTCTTC
TRBV14	-	-	TRBJ1-1	CASSQGTQKAFF	TGTGCCAGCAGCCAAGGGACTCAGAAAGCTTTCTTT
TRBV7-6	-	TRBD2	TRBJ2-7	CASSPQAGDGYEQYF	TGTGCCAGCAGCCCCCAAGCGGGAGATGGCTACGAGCAGTACTTC
TRBV11-3	-	TRBD2	TRBJ2-2	CASSSSGLSTGELFF	TGTGCCAGCAGCTCTAGCGGCCTATCTACCGGGGAGCTGTTTTTT
TRBV4-2	-	-	TRBJ1-4	CASSQPRATNEKLFF	TGTGCCAGCAGCCAACCCAGGGCAACTAATGAAAAACTGTTTTTT
TRBV11-3	-	-	TRBJ2-3	CASTQIKGHLTDTQYF	TGTGCCAGCACCCAGATAAAGGGGCACCTCACAGATACGCAGTATTTT
TRBV7-3	once	TRBD1	TRBJ2-1	CASSLGTDNEQFF	TGTGCCAGCAGCTTAGGGACAGACAATGAGCAGTTCTTC
TRBV19	-	-	TRBJ1-1	CASSIGRARGTEAFF	TGTGCCAGTAGTATTGGGAGGGCGAGGGGCACTGAAGCTTTCTTT
TRBV3-1/TRBV3-2	-	-	TRBJ1-5	CASSQGGQGQQPQHF	TGTGCCAGCAGCCAAGGTGGGCAGGGTCAACAGCCCCAGCATTTT
TRBV21-1	-	-	TRBJ2-7	CASSKGLEVYEQYF	TGTGCCAGCAGCAAAGGCCTAGAAGTGTACGAGCAGTACTTC
TRBV4-3	-	-	TRBJ1-2	CASSQAGTLHGYTF	TGCGCCAGCAGCCAAGCCGGGACTCTCCATGGCTACACCTTC
TRBV7-6	-	-	TRBJ2-3	CASSDTRFGTDTQYF	TGTGCCAGCAGCGATACTAGGTTTGGCACAGATACGCAGTATTTT
TRBV7-9	-	TRBD2	TRBJ2-1	CASRGLAGEKQFF	TGTGCCAGCAGGGGACTAGCGGGAGAGAAGCAGTTCTTC
TRBV18	-	-	TRBJ2-7	CASSPPSGPYEQYF	TGTGCCAGCTCACCACCCTCAGGCCCCTACGAGCAGTACTTC
TRBV5-8	-	-	TRBJ2-1	CASSFGGRNYNEQFF	TGTGCCAGCAGCTTTGGAGGCAGAAACTACAATGAGCAGTTCTTC
TRBV3-1/TRBV3-2	-	-	TRBJ1-2	CASRYQGQGYTF	TGTGCCAGCAGATATCAGGGTCAAGGCTACACCTTC
TRBV7-9	-	-	TRBJ1-1	CASSSGGSYTEAFF	TGTGCCAGCAGCTCGGGGGGATCCTACACTGAAGCTTTCTTT
TRBV6-1	-	-	TRBJ1-6	CASSETGKYPNNSPLHF	TGTGCCAGCAGTGAGACTGGAAAATATCCAAATAATTCACCCCTCCACTTT
TRBV4-1	-	-	TRBJ1-2	CASSQVELYGYTF	TGCGCCAGCAGCCAAGTCGAACTTTATGGCTACACCTTC
TRBV14	-	-	TRBJ1-2	CASSQNKQGYTF	TGTGCCAGCAGCCAAAACAAACAGGGCTACACCTTC
TRBV3-1/TRBV3-2	-	-	TRBJ1-1	CASSSVRNTEAFF	TGTGCCAGCAGCTCGGTACGGAACACTGAAGCTTTCTTT
TRBV7-2	-	-	TRBJ1-2	CASSQNTERYGYTF	TGTGCCAGCAGCCAGAACACAGAACGATATGGCTACACCTTC
TRBV5-1	-	-	TRBJ2-3	CASSPGVDTQYF	TGCGCCAGCAGCCCGGGGGTGGATACGCAGTATTTT
TRBV3-1/TRBV3-2	-	TRBD1	TRBJ2-3	CASSQASSGQGHPLIDTQYF	TGTGCCAGCAGCCAAGCATCGTCAGGACAGGGGCACCCTTTAATAGATACGCAGTATTTT
TRBV7-9	once	-	TRBJ1-3	CASSSGMSSGNTIYF	TGTGCCAGCAGCTCAGGGATGAGCTCTGGAAACACCATATATTTT
TRBV5-1	-	-	TRBJ2-1	CASSPLARDNEQFF	TGCGCCAGCTCCCCCCTAGCGAGAGACAATGAGCAGTTCTTC
TRBV24-1	-	-	TRBJ1-5	CATSKFRYSNQPQHF	TGTGCCACCAGCAAGTTCAGGTATAGCAATCAGCCCCAGCATTTT
TRBV6-5	-	-	TRBJ1-2	CASSLTGANYGYTF	TGTGCCAGCAGCCTGACAGGAGCTAACTATGGCTACACCTTC
TRBV19	-	-	TRBJ2-7	CASSTATGGSYEQYF	TGTGCCAGTAGTACCGCCACCGGCGGTTCCTACGAGCAGTACTTC
TRBV10-3	-	-	TRBJ1-2	CAISERTGSANYGYTF	TGTGCCATCAGTGAAAGAACAGGCTCCGCTAACTATGGCTACACCTTC
TRBV5-5	-	-	TRBJ2-3	CASSLEVQALYTQYF	TGTGCCAGCAGCTTGGAGGTCCAGGCTTTATATACGCAGTATTTT
TRBV2	-	TRBD1	TRBJ1-4	CASSPLWDRDNEKLFF	TGTGCCAGCAGCCCCCTTTGGGACAGGGATAATGAAAAACTGTTTTTT
TRBV16	once	TRBD1	TRBJ1-4	CASSHRPPGQLNEKLFF	TGTGCCAGCAGCCACCGCCCACCGGGACAGCTTAATGAAAAACTGTTTTTT
TRBV27	-	TRBD1	TRBJ2-4	CASSPDRVGKNIQYF	TGTGCCAGCAGTCCGGACAGGGTAGGAAAAAACATTCAGTACTTC
TRBV7-9	-	TRBD1	TRBJ2-3	CASSSGTAGTDTQYF	TGTGCCAGCAGCTCCGGGACAGCCGGCACAGATACGCAGTATTTT
TRBV7-9	-	-	TRBJ1-3	CASSLDIQASSGNTIYF	TGTGCCAGCAGCTTAGATATTCAGGCGAGCTCTGGAAACACCATATATTTT
TRBV2	-	TRBD1	TRBJ2-4	CASTGTAGTKNIQYF	TGTGCCAGCACGGGGACAGCAGGTACCAAAAACATTCAGTACTTC
TRBV15	-	-	TRBJ1-5	CATSRANQPQHF	TGTGCCACCAGCAGGGCTAATCAGCCCCAGCATTTT
TRBV5-1	-	TRBD2	TRBJ2-2	CASSAGVVTGELFF	TGCGCCAGCAGCGCGGGAGTGGTTACCGGGGAGCTGTTTTTT
TRBV25-1	-	-	TRBJ2-7	CASRSLRGEQYF	TGTGCCAGCAGGTCCTTGCGGGGCGAGCAGTACTTC
TRBV19	once	-	TRBJ1-1	CASSISGRVGTEAFF	TGTGCCAGTAGTATTTCAGGCAGGGTCGGGACTGAAGCTTTCTTT